This TCR beta chain was sequenced during a study of CD8+CD57+ T cells in acquired aplastic anemia. Profiling that covered TCR beta VDJ and CDR3 relied on genomic DNA as its template. A single record per CDR3 protein comes from TCRdb applying MiXCR to the reads. Counted here are about 220,000 distinct CDR3 sequences, around 43% occurring once; the ten biggest clones make up 7.8%. CD8+CD57+ cell expansion had been shown by flow cytometry in patients chosen for sequencing. No patient had been given any therapy when blood was sampled. Germline V gene lookup returns CDR1 SEHNR and CDR2 FQNEAQ (reference sequence). V lost 4 bases to trimming and J lost 1 base, with 10 bases between them. This CDR3 contains 14 residues.

V and J are TRBV7-9 and TRBJ1-2; D is perhaps TRBD1 (5 bases). Sequenced sample: sorted CD4+, CD8+, or CD8+CD57+ T cells (not recorded which) from PBMCs. This sequence was found in a human donor with aplastic anemia. The CDR3 bases are TGTGCCAGCAGCTCGGACAACGGTAACTATGGCTACACCTTC. It translates to CASSSDNGNYGYTF.